This T cell receptor (beta chain) was obtained from a study of beta chain features in type 1 diabetes. A few counts support this clone. The antigen remains undetermined. Points from the study as a whole: Lower insertion and higher deletion counts appeared at VDJ junctions in type 1 diabetes patients. For Type 1 diabetes patients, all four CD4+ subsets carried TCRB CDR3s that were moderately but significantly shorter.

What was sequenced were expressed TCRB transcripts, since all of the isolated RNA had been reverse transcribed. Measured with immunoSEQ multiplex PCR; TCRdb has only the in-frame clones, and not every one. Of around 600,000 clones listed, about an eighth are singletons. Sequencing used naive CD4+ T cells from blood. The TCR comes from a man aged 30 to 45 with type 1 diabetes.

The CDR3: CASSYGTAYNQPQHF. The CDR3 DNA reads TGTGCCAGCAGTTACGGGACAGCTTACAATCAGCCCCAGCATTTT. The chain couples TRBV7-9 to TRBJ1-5, with 7 bases that match TRBD1. After removal of 6 bases from V and 3 bases from J, the junction contained 8 bases not matched to a gene. CDR1 SEHNR and CDR2 FQNEAQ come from the germline V gene (reference sequence). This CDR3 region has 15 residues.